This is a list of T cell receptor beta chains from one sample in a study of cytomegalovirus exposure and HLA in healthy donors. Libraries were prepared by immunoSEQ multiplex PCR; TCRdb keeps only in-frame clonotypes and omits some of them. Among 250,000 or so clones listed, 80% to 95% were seen once. Sequenced: PBMCs. Every receptor here comes from a girl aged 2 to 9 in good health and CMV-seronegative. CDR3s include the opening cysteine and the closing phenylalanine or tryptophan. Clone size is shown for a subset of rows, as once, few, many or a class of expanded clone.

V | size | CDR3
TRBV10-3 | - | CAISETGVGQPQHF
TRBV6-1 | - | CASSDPGGSLEAFF
TRBV7-9 | few | CASRPPGGNEQYF
TRBV27 | - | CASIGLAGDEQFF
TRBV18 | - | CASSPRTATSMNTEAFF
TRBV6-4 | once | CASSLEQNTEVFF
TRBV18 | - | CASSPWGLALAKNIQYF
TRBV7-9 | - | CASSPQSTSREQYF
TRBV11-2 | - | CASSLDGAGYTGELFF
TRBV2 | - | CASLDRTPISTDTQYF
TRBV6-1 | - | CASSEAGTANYGYTF
TRBV11-2 | - | CASSSPSQGMVNYGYTF
TRBV2 | - | CASSEGQGRNQPQHF
TRBV7-2 | - | CASSQGLAGDEQFF
TRBV7-2 | - | CASSLLAGDSHEQFF
TRBV7-8 | - | CASSRNRDRNEKLFF
TRBV6-5 | - | CASSYSTSGGHNEQFF
TRBV6-5 | once | CASSLRQGAGYTF
TRBV5-1 | - | CASSLGLAATYEQYF
TRBV6-1 | - | CASSGRTGGEQYF
TRBV7-9 | - | CASSLLPTGGNYGYTF
TRBV5-1 | - | CASSLAEQGIDYGYTF
TRBV15 | - | CATSRKVGQGSEQYF
TRBV5-1 | - | CASRYPAGTGADEQYF
TRBV29-1 | - | CSVAPGGNYGYTF
TRBV30 | - | CAWSWRERLNEQFF
TRBV14 | - | CASSQDPSGEQFF
TRBV9 | - | CASSVARGNTGELFF
TRBV11-2 | - | CASSSTHSGRGGYNEQFF
TRBV6-5 | - | CASSHSSGGEADTQYF
TRBV5-6 | - | CASSPASGGGTYEQYF
TRBV19 | - | CASSSKQGAKTGELFF
TRBV5-5 | - | CASSLFGGYSYEQYF
TRBV7-2 | once | CASSLKGGNEQFF
TRBV29-1 | - | CSVERQFTGELFF
TRBV29-1 | - | CSVASGTSGREGLPYEQYF
TRBV28 | - | CASRGGQGNEKLFF
TRBV6-5 | - | CASSFKGVQPQHF
TRBV30 | - | CAWTGAGGPDEQFF
TRBV29-1 | - | CSVGWGLNEKLFF
TRBV28 | - | CASSPPGSRGWRGSIEQFF
TRBV6-5 | - | CASREAVTVTEAFF
TRBV11-2 | - | CASSLDRQGGDGYTF
TRBV30 | - | CAWSVGTSPREQYF